This T cell receptor (beta chain) is drawn from a study of blood T cell repertoires in COVID-19. Turning to the study itself: There were acute and convalescent COVID-19 samples, and they came from the United States, Italy and Spain. PBMCs, B-cell-depleted T cells, or T cells provided the cDNA or gDNA that made up the material.

In the source study's methods: It was from reference gene primer amplification that nucleated cell counts were estimated. Generated by immunoSEQ multiplex PCR, the TCRdb table keeps only in-frame clones and is missing some. V and J calls and clone size are given by that table; D and trimming were obtained from the DNA. Of approximately 34,000 clones detected, 80% appear once; the ten largest clones hold approximately 15%. The material sequenced was peripheral blood. This clonotype originated in a woman between 70 and 85 years old with acute or convalescent COVID-19.

Written as DNA, the CDR3 is TGTGCCAGCAGTTCCTCTCCAGGGTTATTCGGAAACACCATATATTTT. It is translated as CASSSSPGLFGNTIYF. The V gene is TRBV27, the J gene TRBJ1-3; perhaps TRBD1 as D (5 bases). The CDR3 runs 16 residues. Germline values: CDR1 MNHEY, CDR2 SMNVEV (reference sequence). Trimming removed 4 bases at V and 4 bases at J, with 17 bases between.